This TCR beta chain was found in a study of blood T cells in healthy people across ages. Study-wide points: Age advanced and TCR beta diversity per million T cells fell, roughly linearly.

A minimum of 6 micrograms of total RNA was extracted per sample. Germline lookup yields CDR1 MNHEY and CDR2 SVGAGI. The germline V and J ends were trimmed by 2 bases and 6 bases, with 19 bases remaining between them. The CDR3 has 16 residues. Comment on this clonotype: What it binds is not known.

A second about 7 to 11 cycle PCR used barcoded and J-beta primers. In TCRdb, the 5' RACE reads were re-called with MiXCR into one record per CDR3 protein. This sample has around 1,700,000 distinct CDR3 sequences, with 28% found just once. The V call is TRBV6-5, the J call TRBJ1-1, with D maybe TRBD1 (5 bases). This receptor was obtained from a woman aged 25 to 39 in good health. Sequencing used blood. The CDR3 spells CASSYRTARGASEAFF. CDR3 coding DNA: TGTGCCAGCAGTTACCGTACCGCGAGGGGCGCTTCTGAAGCTTTCTTT.